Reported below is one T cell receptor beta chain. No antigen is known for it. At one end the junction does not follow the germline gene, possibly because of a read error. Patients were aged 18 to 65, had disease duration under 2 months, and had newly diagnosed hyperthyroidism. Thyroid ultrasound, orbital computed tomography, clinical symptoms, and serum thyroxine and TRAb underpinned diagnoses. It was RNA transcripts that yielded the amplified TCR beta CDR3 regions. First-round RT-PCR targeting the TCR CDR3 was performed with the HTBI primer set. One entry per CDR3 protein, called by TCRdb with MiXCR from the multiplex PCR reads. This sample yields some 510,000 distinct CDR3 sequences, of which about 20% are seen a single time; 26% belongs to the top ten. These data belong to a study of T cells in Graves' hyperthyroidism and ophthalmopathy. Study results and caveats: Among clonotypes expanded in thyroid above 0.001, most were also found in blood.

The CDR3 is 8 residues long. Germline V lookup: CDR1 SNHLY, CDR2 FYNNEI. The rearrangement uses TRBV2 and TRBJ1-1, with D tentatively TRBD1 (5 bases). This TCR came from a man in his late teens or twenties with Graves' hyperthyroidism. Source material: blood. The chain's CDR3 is CASSWDRF. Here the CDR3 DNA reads TGTGCCAGCAGTTGGGACCGCTTT.